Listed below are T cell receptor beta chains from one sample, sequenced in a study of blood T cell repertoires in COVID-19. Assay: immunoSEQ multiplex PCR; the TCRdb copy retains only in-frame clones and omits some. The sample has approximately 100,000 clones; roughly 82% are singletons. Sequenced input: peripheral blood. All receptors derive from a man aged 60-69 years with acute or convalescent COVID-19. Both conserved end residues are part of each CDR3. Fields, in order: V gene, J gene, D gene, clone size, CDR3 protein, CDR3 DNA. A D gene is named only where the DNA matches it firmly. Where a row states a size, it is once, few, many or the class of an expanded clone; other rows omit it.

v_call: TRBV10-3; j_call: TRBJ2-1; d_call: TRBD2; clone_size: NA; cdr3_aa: CAISKGLAGDNEQFF; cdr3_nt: TGTGCCATCAGTAAGGGACTAGCGGGAGACAATGAGCAGTTCTTC
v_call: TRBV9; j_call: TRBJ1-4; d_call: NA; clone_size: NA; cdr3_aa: CASSVRPGNNEKLFF; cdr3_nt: TGTGCCAGCAGCGTACGGCCAGGGAATAATGAAAAACTGTTTTTT
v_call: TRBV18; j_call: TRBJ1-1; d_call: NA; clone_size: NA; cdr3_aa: CASSPLNREVNTEAFF; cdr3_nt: TGTGCCAGCTCACCACTTAACAGGGAAGTTAACACTGAAGCTTTCTTT
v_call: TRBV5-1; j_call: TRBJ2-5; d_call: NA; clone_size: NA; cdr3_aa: CASSFTGQLQETQYF; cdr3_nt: TGCGCCAGCAGCTTTACAGGGCAACTCCAAGAGACCCAGTACTTC
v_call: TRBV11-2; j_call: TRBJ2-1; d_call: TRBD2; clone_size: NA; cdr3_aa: CASSSWTSGRVLNEQFF; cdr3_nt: TGTGCCAGCAGCTCTTGGACTAGCGGGAGGGTTCTCAATGAGCAGTTCTTC
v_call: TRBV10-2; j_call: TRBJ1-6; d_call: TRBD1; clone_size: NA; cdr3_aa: CASSEQGSNSPLHF; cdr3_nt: TGCGCCAGCAGTGAACAGGGGAGTAATTCACCCCTCCACTTT
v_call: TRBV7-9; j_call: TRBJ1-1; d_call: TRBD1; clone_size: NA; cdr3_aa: CASSFQGADTEAFF; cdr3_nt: TGTGCCAGCAGCTTTCAGGGGGCGGACACTGAAGCTTTCTTT
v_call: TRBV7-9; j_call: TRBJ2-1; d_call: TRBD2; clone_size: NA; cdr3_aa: CASSPSGGGSYNEQFF; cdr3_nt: TGTGCCAGCAGCCCAAGCGGGGGCGGCTCCTACAATGAGCAGTTCTTC
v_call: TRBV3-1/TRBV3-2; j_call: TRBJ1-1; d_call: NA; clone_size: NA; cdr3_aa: CATRSGDLNTEAFF; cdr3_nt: TGTGCCACCCGATCGGGGGACCTGAACACTGAAGCTTTCTTT
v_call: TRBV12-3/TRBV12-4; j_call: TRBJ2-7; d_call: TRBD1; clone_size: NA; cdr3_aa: CASSPGQIYEQYF; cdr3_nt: TGTGCCAGCAGTCCGGGACAGATCTACGAGCAGTACTTC
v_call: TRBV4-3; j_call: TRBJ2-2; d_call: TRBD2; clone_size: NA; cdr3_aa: CASSQNSGRGTGELFF; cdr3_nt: TGCGCCAGCAGCCAAAATAGCGGGAGGGGCACCGGGGAGCTGTTTTTT
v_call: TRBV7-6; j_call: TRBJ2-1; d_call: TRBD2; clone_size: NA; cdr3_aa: CASSLAASGRRNEQFF; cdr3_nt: TGTGCCAGCAGCTTAGCCGCTAGCGGGAGGAGGAATGAGCAGTTCTTC
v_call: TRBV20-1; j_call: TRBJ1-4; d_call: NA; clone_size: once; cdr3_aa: CSASRGQHEKLFF; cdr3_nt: TGCAGTGCTAGTCGCGGACAGCATGAAAAACTGTTTTTT
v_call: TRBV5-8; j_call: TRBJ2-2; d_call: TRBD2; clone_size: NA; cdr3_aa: CASSLYTGGYTGELFF; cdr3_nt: TGTGCCAGCAGCTTGTATACGGGGGGTTACACCGGGGAGCTGTTTTTT
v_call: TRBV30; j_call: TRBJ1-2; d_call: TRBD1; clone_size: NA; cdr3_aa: CAWSVPGGASYGYTF; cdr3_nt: TGTGCCTGGAGTGTACCAGGGGGCGCTTCCTATGGCTACACCTTC
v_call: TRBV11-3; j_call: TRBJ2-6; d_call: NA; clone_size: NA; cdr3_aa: CASSSSAGSGANVLTF; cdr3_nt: TGTGCCAGCAGCTCCTCCGCAGGCTCTGGGGCCAACGTCCTGACTTTC
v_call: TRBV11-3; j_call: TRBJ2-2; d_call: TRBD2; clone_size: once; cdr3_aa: CASSLIGTTNTGELFF; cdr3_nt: TGTGCCAGCAGCTTAATTGGGACTACGAACACCGGGGAGCTGTTTTTT
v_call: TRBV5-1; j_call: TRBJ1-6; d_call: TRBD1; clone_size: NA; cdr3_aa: CASGQARDSPLHF; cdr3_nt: TGCGCCAGCGGACAGGCTAGGGATTCACCCCTCCACTTT
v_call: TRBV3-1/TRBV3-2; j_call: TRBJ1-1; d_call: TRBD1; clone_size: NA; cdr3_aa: CASSQDRRTGGTEAFF; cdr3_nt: TGTGCCAGCAGCCAAGATAGGCGGACAGGGGGCACTGAAGCTTTCTTT
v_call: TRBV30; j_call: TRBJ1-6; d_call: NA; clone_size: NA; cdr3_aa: CAWRDSSYNSPLHF; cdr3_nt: TGTGCCTGGAGGGACAGCTCCTATAATTCACCCCTCCACTTT
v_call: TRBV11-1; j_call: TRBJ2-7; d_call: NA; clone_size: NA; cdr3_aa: CASSLDPSREQYF; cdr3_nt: TGTGCCAGCAGCTTAGACCCTAGTCGCGAGCAGTACTTC
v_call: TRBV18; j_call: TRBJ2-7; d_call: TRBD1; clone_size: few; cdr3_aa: CASSPGTGPGEQYF; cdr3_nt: TGTGCCAGCTCACCCGGGACAGGGCCTGGCGAGCAGTACTTC
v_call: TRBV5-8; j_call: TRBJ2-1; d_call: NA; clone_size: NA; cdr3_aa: CASSLMPSTNEQFF; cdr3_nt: TGTGCCAGCAGCTTGATGCCTAGCACCAATGAGCAGTTCTTC
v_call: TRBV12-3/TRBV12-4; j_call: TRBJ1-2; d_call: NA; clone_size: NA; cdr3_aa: CASSFGGLPHSF; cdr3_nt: TGTGCCAGCAGTTTCGGGGGTCTACCACATAGCTTC
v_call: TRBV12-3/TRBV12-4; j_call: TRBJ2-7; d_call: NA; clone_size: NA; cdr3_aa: CASSLNRQYEQYF; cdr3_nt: TGTGCCAGCAGTTTAAACAGGCAATACGAGCAGTACTTC
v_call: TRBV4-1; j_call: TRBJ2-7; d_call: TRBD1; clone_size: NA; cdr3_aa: CASSQDRLGTGGAYEQYF; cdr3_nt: TGCGCCAGCAGCCAAGATCGTTTGGGGACAGGGGGAGCCTACGAGCAGTACTTC
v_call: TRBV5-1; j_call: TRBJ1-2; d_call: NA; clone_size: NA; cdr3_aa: CASSLGQANYGYTF; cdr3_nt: TGCGCCAGCAGCTTGGGACAGGCTAACTATGGCTACACCTTC
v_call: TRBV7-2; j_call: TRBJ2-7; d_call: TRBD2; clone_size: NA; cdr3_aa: CASSRTSGSSYEQYF; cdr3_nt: TGTGCCAGCAGCCGGACTAGCGGGAGCTCCTACGAGCAGTACTTC
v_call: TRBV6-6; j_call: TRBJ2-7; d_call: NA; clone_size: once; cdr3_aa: CASSYGRATYEQYF; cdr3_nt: TGTGCCAGCAGTTACGGGAGAGCCACCTACGAGCAGTACTTC
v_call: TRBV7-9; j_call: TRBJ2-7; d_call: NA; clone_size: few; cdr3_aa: CASSLGLGDSYEQYF; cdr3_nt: TGTGCCAGCAGCTTAGGCTTGGGAGACTCCTACGAGCAGTACTTC
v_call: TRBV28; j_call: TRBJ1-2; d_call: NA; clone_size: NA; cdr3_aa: CASRIGTHYGYTF; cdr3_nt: TGTGCCAGCAGAATCGGGACTCACTATGGCTACACCTTC
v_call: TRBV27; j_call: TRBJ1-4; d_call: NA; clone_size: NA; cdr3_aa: CASSLFYGTGHNEKLFF; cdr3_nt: TGTGCCAGCAGTTTATTTTACGGGACTGGGCATAATGAAAAACTGTTTTTT
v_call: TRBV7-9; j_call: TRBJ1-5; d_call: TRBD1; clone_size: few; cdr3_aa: CASGTGTGGQPQHF; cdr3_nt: TGTGCCAGCGGAACCGGGACAGGGGGACAGCCCCAGCATTTT
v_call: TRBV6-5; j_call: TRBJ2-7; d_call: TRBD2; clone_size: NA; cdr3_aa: CASSYSLAGDRYEQYF; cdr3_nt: TGTGCCAGCAGTTACTCGTTAGCGGGCGATCGTTACGAGCAGTACTTC
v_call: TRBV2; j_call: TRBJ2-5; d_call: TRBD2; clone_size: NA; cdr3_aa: CASSLGLAGGQETQYF; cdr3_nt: TGTGCCAGCAGCCTGGGACTAGCGGGGGGGCAGGAGACCCAGTACTTC
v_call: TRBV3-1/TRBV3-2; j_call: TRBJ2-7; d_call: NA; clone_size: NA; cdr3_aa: CASKEGSGNGQYF; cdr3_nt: TGTGCCAGCAAGGAGGGATCAGGGAACGGGCAGTACTTC
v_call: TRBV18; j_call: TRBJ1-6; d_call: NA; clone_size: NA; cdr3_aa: CASSPVGQQGAGSSYNSPLHF; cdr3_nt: TGTGCCAGCTCACCTGTCGGACAACAGGGTGCTGGGAGCTCCTATAATTCACCCCTCCACTTT
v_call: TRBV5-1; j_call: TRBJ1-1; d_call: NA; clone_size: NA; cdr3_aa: CASSLDGQRTEAFF; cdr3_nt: TGCGCCAGCAGCTTGGATGGCCAGCGAACTGAAGCTTTCTTT
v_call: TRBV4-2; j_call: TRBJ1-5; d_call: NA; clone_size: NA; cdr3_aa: CASSQDGQSNQPQHF; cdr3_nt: TGTGCCAGCAGCCAAGACGGACAGTCCAATCAGCCCCAGCATTTT
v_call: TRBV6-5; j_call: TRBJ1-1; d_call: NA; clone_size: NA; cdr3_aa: CASRRLQGNTEAFF; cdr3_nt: TGTGCCAGCAGACGACTACAGGGAAACACTGAAGCTTTCTTT
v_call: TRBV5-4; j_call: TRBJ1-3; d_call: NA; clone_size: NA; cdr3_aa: CASSSQGTGNTIYF; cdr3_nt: TGTGCCAGCAGCTCACAGGGAACTGGAAACACCATATATTTT
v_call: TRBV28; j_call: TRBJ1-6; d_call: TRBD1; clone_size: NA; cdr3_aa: CASSLTGSSPLHF; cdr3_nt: TGTGCCAGCAGTTTGACAGGGAGCTCACCCCTCCACTTT
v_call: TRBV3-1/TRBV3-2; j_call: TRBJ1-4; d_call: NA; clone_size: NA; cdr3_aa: CASSQGVATNEKLFF; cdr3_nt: TGTGCCAGCAGCCAAGGAGTCGCAACTAATGAAAAACTGTTTTTT
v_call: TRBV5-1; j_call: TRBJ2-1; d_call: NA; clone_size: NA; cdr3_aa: CASSSGDNEQFF; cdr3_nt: TGCGCCAGCAGCTCGGGAGACAATGAGCAGTTCTTC
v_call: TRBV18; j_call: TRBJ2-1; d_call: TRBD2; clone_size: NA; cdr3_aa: CASSPLGRGGSDEQFF; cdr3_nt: TGTGCCAGCTCACCACTGGGTCGGGGGGGCTCCGATGAGCAGTTCTTC
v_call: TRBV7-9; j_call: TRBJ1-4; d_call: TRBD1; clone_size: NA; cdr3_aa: CASSLVFGTGVVSEKLFF; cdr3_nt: TGTGCCAGCAGCTTAGTTTTCGGGACAGGGGTGGTCTCGGAAAAACTGTTTTTT
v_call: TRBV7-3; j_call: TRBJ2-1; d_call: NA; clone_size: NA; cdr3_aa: CASSVTPGGGEQFF; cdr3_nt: TGTGCCAGCAGCGTTACGCCGGGGGGCGGTGAGCAGTTCTTC
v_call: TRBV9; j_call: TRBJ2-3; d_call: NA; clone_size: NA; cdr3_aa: CASSPRETDTQYF; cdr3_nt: TGTGCCAGCAGCCCGAGAGAGACAGATACGCAGTATTTT
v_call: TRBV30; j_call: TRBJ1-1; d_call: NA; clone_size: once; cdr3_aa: CAWNNGADTEAFF; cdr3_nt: TGTGCCTGGAACAACGGAGCGGACACTGAAGCTTTCTTT
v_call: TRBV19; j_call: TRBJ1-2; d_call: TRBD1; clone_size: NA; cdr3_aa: CASSITGGAGYTF; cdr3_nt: TGTGCCAGTAGTATTACAGGGGGCGCTGGCTACACCTTC